These 9 T cell receptor beta chains share one sample of origin, sequenced in a study of technical replicates of blood from a few donors. The repertoire was sequenced with immunoSEQ multiplex PCR; TCRdb's copy has only in-frame clones and lacks some. The sample has about 100,000 clones, approximately 94% seen once. The sample comprised T cells isolated from PBMCs. All receptors derive from a human donor in good health.

This clone was seen just once. The gene calls are TRBV19 and TRBJ2-3; a weak D match, TRBD2 (6 bases). The CDR3 consists of 15 residues. Germline V gene data show CDR1 as LNHDA and CDR2 as SQIVND (reference sequence). V was pared by 1 base and J by 3 bases, with 11 bases between. Written as DNA, the CDR3 is TGTGCCAGTAGTATAGGAGGGAGGAAGACAGATACGCAGTATTTT. Translation: CASSIGGRKTDTQYF.

This clone has more than one count but fewer than ten. The chain employs TRBV5-6 and TRBJ1-6, with 10 bases matching TRBD1. J gave up 9 bases and V 2 bases, and 5 bases lay outside the gene matches. The germline V gene encodes CDR1 SGHDT and CDR2 YYEEEE. The CDR3 length is 15 residues. CDR3 loop: CASSFMGQGTSPLHF. The CDR3 DNA is TGTGCCAGCAGCTTTATGGGACAGGGGACTTCACCCCTCCACTTT. Variable domain in full (rest from reference TRBV5-6 and TRBJ1-6): DAGVTQSPTHLIKTRGQQVTLRCSPKSGHDTVSWYQQALGQGPQFIFQYYEEEERQRGNFPDRFSGHQFPNYSSELNVNALLLGDSALYLCASSFMGQGTSPLHFGNGTRLTVT.

V and J are TRBV10-3 and TRBJ2-3; no firm D call. V lost 7 bases to trimming and J lost 1 base, with 12 bases between them. CDR1 is ENHRY and CDR2 is SYGVKD in the germline V gene. The CDR3 is made up of 14 amino acids. The CDR3: CAITRLSRTDTQYF. CDR3 sequence (DNA): TGTGCCATCACCCGTCTATCACGCACAGATACGCAGTATTTT.

CDR3 bases: TGTGCCAGCAGCTTAGAAACGCGGGCAGATACGCAGTATTTT. Translated, it gives CASSLETRADTQYF. The chain uses TRBV7-9 and TRBJ2-3; D possibly corresponds to TRBD2 (5 bases). The CDR3 has 14 amino acids. In germline, CDR1 is SEHNR, CDR2 FQNEAQ (reference sequence). The V end was cut by 1 base, the J end by 4 bases, with 9 bases between.

The gene calls are TRBV11-3 and TRBJ2-2; D is perhaps TRBD2 (5 bases). This CDR3 is 18 amino acids long. The V gene's germline CDR1 is SGHNT and CDR2 YENEEA. Trimming removed 3 bases at V and 0 bases at J, with 17 bases between. The CDR3 reads CASSFTLRGPSNTGELFF. As DNA, the CDR3 is TGTGCCAGCAGCTTCACTCTACGCGGGCCCTCGAACACCGGGGAGCTGTTTTTT.

The CDR3 region is CASKAGRRWDNEQFF. For the CDR3, the DNA is TGTGCCAGTAAGGCGGGACGTCGGTGGGACAATGAGCAGTTCTTC. The chain joins TRBV19 to TRBJ2-1; D may be TRBD2 (6 bases). The V end lost 7 bases, the J end lost 5 bases, and 18 bases lay between the germline ends. The CDR3 is made up of 15 amino acids. Germline V gives CDR1 LNHDA, CDR2 SQIVND (reference sequence). The whole variable domain, filled in from reference TRBV19 and TRBJ2-1, reads DGGITQSPKYLFRKEGQNVTLSCEQNLNHDAMYWYRQDPGQGLRLIYYSQIVNDFQKGDIAEGYSVSREKKESFPLTVTSAQKNPTAFYLCASKAGRRWDNEQFFGPGTRLTVL.

The chain has TRBV7-9 and TRBJ2-7; 9 nucleotides line up with TRBD1. The CDR3 covers 17 residues. Trimming took 5 bases from V and 3 from J; bases not matched to a gene: 14. The germline CDR1 and CDR2 sequences are SEHNR and FQNEAQ (reference sequence). This CDR3 is CASSPGPTGTGYYEQYF. CDR3 nucleotide sequence: TGTGCCAGCAGCCCCGGCCCGACCGGGACAGGGTACTACGAGCAGTACTTC.

This chain connects TRBV6-1 to TRBJ1-2; 7 bases map to TRBD1. CDR3 length equals 14 residues. Trimming cost V 3 bases and J 2 bases; bases outside gene matches: 3. Germline V gene data show CDR1 as MNHNS and CDR2 as SASEGT. The CDR3 region is CASSDIQGNYGYTF. The CDR3, as DNA: TGTGCCAGCAGTGATATACAGGGGAACTATGGCTACACCTTC.

J is TRBJ2-7 and V is TRBV5-1, with D possibly matching TRBD1 (5 bases). The V and J ends lost 0 bases and 3 bases respectively, with 13 bases between them. This CDR3 has 15 amino acids. CDR1 and CDR2 (germline): SGHRS, YFSETQ. CDR3 in DNA: TGCGCCAGCAGCTTGGAGGGGATTCCCAACTACGAGCAGTACTTC. Translating it yields CASSLEGIPNYEQYF.